This TCR beta chain is from a study of CD8 T cells in Susac syndrome (dated by TCRdb to between 2018 and 2021). Study-wide context: Whether CD8+ T cell activation and differentiation in Susac syndrome was antigen driven was tested using repertoire sequencing. Study-level results and caveats: The study acknowledged that relatively few individuals were included in the TCR sequencing and HLA analysis.

The CDR3 starts with the cysteine, ends with the phenylalanine, and has 15 residues. Only the CDR3 region is kept as DNA, spanning 45 bases read in frame from base 1. Trimming removed 7 bases from V and 5 bases from J; the gene matches leave 9 bases unexplained. CDR1 and CDR2, per the germline V gene, are MDHEN and SYDVKM. Points on this clonotype: Its antigen remains undetermined. No base qualities exist here, and no much larger clone lies one base off it.

RNA was extracted using the RNeasy kit, and about 0.5 to 1 ug of the RNA was reverse transcribed with random hexamers. The immunoSEQ multiplex PCR assay, covering 54 Vbeta and 13 Jbeta segments, was used to amplify TCR beta CDR3 regions. To correct PCR amplification bias, a synthetic template baseline was used for both primer optimization and computational correction. The authors' analysis ran thus. Reads were annotated to V, D and J genes according to IMGT and were analyzed with immunoSEQ Analyzer, with only productive sequences retained. To calculate clonality, Shannon entropy was normalized by log2 of the number of productive unique sequences and then subtracted from one. For each patient and control, public and private clones were evaluated among the 100 most prevalent clones. A clone was defined as Susac-specific if it was absent from the healthy and MS cohorts, from some 1,100 published viral clones and from other ImmuneACCESS disease sequences. In-frame beta chains were kept once TCRdb had trimmed the public reads at Q25 with fastp and called clones with MiXCR. A single entry per CDR3 protein holds the most common genes and DNA from its merged rows. These V and J calls derive from TCRdb rather than the authors' analysis. The sample yields about 200,000 distinct CDR3 sequences; about 95% were counted once. The top ten clones comprise about 0.087% of the sample.

Peripheral blood CD8+ and CD4+ T cells from healthy donors, Susac syndrome patients and multiple sclerosis patients were profiled by high-throughput TCR beta sequencing. Treatment-naive patients with stable or active relapsing-remitting disease fulfilling revised McDonald criteria were used as multiple sclerosis controls. Bulk CD8+ and CD4+ T cells were purified by magnetic negative isolation, while CD8+ TEMRA cells were enriched using FACS. Blood was drawn into EDTA tubes, processed within 24 hours, and PBMCs were isolated by density gradient centrifugation. PBMCs intended for TCR sequencing were frozen in liquid nitrogen and were later thawed in a 37 degrees C water bath. The sorted or isolated CD4+, CD8+ and CD8+ TEMRA cells reached a purity of at least 90%.

The sequence came from a human donor with multiple sclerosis. Recombination joined TRBV28 with TRBJ2-5, and 11 junction bases match TRBD1. Sequencing used CD4+ T cells from PBMCs. The base sequence is TGTGCCAGCACGGACCCGGGACAGGGGGGCGAGACCCAGTACTTC. The translation is CASTDPGQGGETQYF.